Included here is one T cell receptor beta chain sequence, with context. This clone was observed once. Its antigen is still unknown. Nothing much larger sits one base from this clone, and base qualities are not available. Trimmed from V: 3 bases; trimmed from J: 5 bases; junction bases lacking a gene match: 5. From the cysteine through the phenylalanine, the CDR3 covers 14 amino acids. Only the CDR3 part of the read is kept: 42 bases, read in frame from the first base. The germline V gene (reference sequence) gives CDR1 as GTSNPN and CDR2 as SVGIG. The data are from a study of shared clonotypes between healthy human individuals (dated by TCRdb to 2018 to 2021). Background on the whole study: A couple of women and three men aged 18 to 49 years were included in the cohort. Different laboratories and diverse techniques were used to prepare libraries and sequence TCR repertoires, to increase sequencing depth and limit assay-specific biases. Leukapheresis yielded between about 0.94 and 8.9 billion PBMCs per donor. For each donor, three plates each were used for CD4 naive and CD4 memory, two plates were used for CD8 naive, and one plate was used for CD8 memory. The study deeply sequenced blood TCR repertoires of about 5 healthy adults to estimate repertoire size and the extent of clonotype sharing between individuals.

The full study reports these points: Rarefaction of sorted-subset datasets indicated incomplete sequencing despite the large sequencing depth. Based on pairwise subsampling, the degree of clonotype sharing among donors was expected to be affected by sequencing depth. Higher generation probabilities were observed for clonotypes shared by all four sorted-subset donors than for non-shared clonotypes. Naive subsets generally had larger estimated clonotype richness than memory subsets did. Because the study included a small number of donors, the genetic and exposure-history diversity represented was limited. When a handful of donors were compared, the shared fraction of clonotypes was around 4.6% for naive CD4, around 3.6% for naive CD8, 2% to 2.5% for memory CD4, and 0.4% for memory CD8. Sampling was restricted to blood, and TCR repertoires in tissue are likely to differ from TCR repertoires in blood.

TCR CDR3 regions were amplified from genomic DNA by multiplex PCR using the deep immunoSEQ assay. Extracted genomic DNA from each cell subset was spread evenly across all wells of several immunoSEQ 96-well plates, with each plate serving as a replicate. For sorted subsets, roughly 200 ng genomic DNA, equal to approximately 30,000 T cell genomes, was loaded into each replicate PCR. Purified libraries were quantified with a Qubit 3.0 fluorometer, sized on a Bioanalyzer 2100, and re-quantified with the KAPA Library Quantification kit. A separate single-read 150-cycle Illumina NextSeq 550 flow cell was used to sequence each immunoSEQ 96-well plate. Regarding the original processing steps: The immunoSEQ output contained only junctional sequences without quality scores, so filtering could not match that applied to full-length reads. Sequences were annotated with PyIR, a Python wrapper for IgBLAST v1.9, using IMGT germline references to assign V/J genes and CDR3. Reads were filtered out if the reads had weak V/J assignments (E-value above 1e-6), no CDR3, stop codons, out-of-frame junctions, or ambiguous translated residues. V3J clonotypes were defined as sequences sharing the same inferred V gene, J gene, and CDR3 amino acid sequence. To compute the percentage overlap between repertoires, the number of shared unique clonotypes was divided by the size of the smaller repertoire. Richness of each repertoire was evaluated using RTK rarefaction, the Chao1 estimator, and Recon v2.1 estimates of unobserved clonotypes. Generation probabilities were computed with OLGA for all TCRbeta clonotypes obtained by the gDNA method from several donors. TCRdb took this table from immuneACCESS and kept in-frame rearrangements with V and J called. Such tables lack part of the clones; where checked against another copy, unresolved V genes explain under half of the gap, and the rest is unexplained. V and J calls and clone size come straight from that table; D and trimming were deduced from the DNA. The sample table shows 2 million to 2.5 million clones, and approximately 94% are seen once. Clones ranked in the top ten supply 0.1% to 0.15% of the sample.

The donors were healthy, HIV-negative adults who had no recently reported acute infections or vaccinations. All donors were Caucasian adults living in Nashville, Tennessee, USA. CD4+ T cells were enriched through magnetic negative selection, after which naive cells were positively selected on CD45RA and the remaining negative fraction served as the memory subset. Blood was obtained by leukapheresis, after which PBMCs were separated by Ficoll-Histopaque density gradient centrifugation and cryopreserved in liquid nitrogen vapor phase. Purity and quantity of every magnetically sorted T cell population were checked by analytical flow cytometry. From each sorted fraction, genomic DNA was isolated and quantified by UV absorbance on a Nanodrop 2000c.

This TCR derives from a man aged 18-30 years in good health. The sequenced sample was naive CD4+ T cells sorted from blood. The intended sense of this specimen's cell subset or site label: CD45RA+ positively selected. The chain is assembled from TRBV30 and TRBJ2-1, with 9 central nucleotides matching TRBD1. This receptor carries the CDR3 CAWSGDRVNNEQFF. The nucleotide sequence reads TGTGCCTGGAGCGGGGACAGGGTGAACAATGAGCAGTTCTTC.